This is a list of T cell receptor beta chains from one sample in a study of blood T cell repertoires in COVID-19. Sequenced by immunoSEQ multiplex PCR; TCRdb stores in-frame clones only, minus some. The sample consists of fewer than 250,000 clones, 70% to 90% of them appearing once. The sample comprised peripheral blood. Receptors were obtained from a man aged 55 to 69 with acute or convalescent COVID-19. CDR3s include the opening cysteine and the closing phenylalanine or tryptophan. The D gene is left open where the match is weak. A clone size is listed for some rows: how often the clone was seen (once, few, many), or a class if it is expanded.

size	J	V	D	CDR3	DNA
.	TRBJ1-5	TRBV5-1	.	CASSQVGGGSQPQHF	TGCGCCAGCAGTCAGGTCGGGGGGGGAAGTCAGCCCCAGCATTTT
.	TRBJ2-2	TRBV14	.	CASRSGPGELFF	TGTGCCAGCAGAAGTGGGCCCGGGGAGCTGTTTTTT
.	TRBJ1-1	TRBV28	TRBD1	CASSLRQVQGTEAFF	TGTGCCAGCAGTTTACGACAAGTACAGGGGACCGAAGCTTTCTTT
.	TRBJ2-3	TRBV7-3	.	CASSFQTGTDTQYF	TGTGCCAGCAGCTTCCAAACTGGCACAGATACGCAGTATTTT
.	TRBJ1-2	TRBV29-1	.	CSVGGSGDGYGYTF	TGCAGCGTTGGAGGCTCGGGGGATGGCTATGGCTACACCTTC
.	TRBJ2-5	TRBV7-8	TRBD1	CASSTKGGRTGRETQYF	TGTGCCAGCAGTACAAAAGGCGGCCGGACAGGGCGAGAGACCCAGTACTTC
.	TRBJ2-5	TRBV2	TRBD2	CASKGTSGEETQYF	TGTGCCAGCAAGGGGACTAGCGGAGAAGAGACCCAGTACTTC
.	TRBJ1-1	TRBV15	TRBD1	CATSRGGTGGGLNTEAFF	TGTGCCACCAGCAGAGGGGGGACAGGGGGCGGGTTGAACACTGAAGCTTTCTTT
.	TRBJ2-7	TRBV12-3/TRBV12-4	.	CASSSRTSYEQYF	TGTGCCAGCAGTTCCCGGACAAGTTACGAGCAGTACTTC
once	TRBJ2-6	TRBV19	TRBD1	CASSIRGLSGANVLTF	TGTGCCAGTAGTATCAGGGGGTTATCTGGGGCCAACGTCCTGACTTTC
few	TRBJ1-1	TRBV19	.	CASSIEGAGEAFF	TGTGCCAGTAGTATAGAGGGGGCGGGTGAAGCTTTCTTT
.	TRBJ2-7	TRBV5-3	TRBD2	CARTSGGTYEQYF	TGTGCCAGAACTAGCGGGGGGACCTACGAGCAGTACTTC
.	TRBJ1-5	TRBV18	.	CASSPPGRQPQHF	TGTGCCAGCTCACCACCGGGGCGGCAGCCCCAGCATTTT
.	TRBJ1-1	TRBV5-1	.	CASSLAWGQGTEAFF	TGCGCCAGCAGCTTGGCCTGGGGGCAAGGCACTGAAGCTTTCTTT
.	TRBJ2-7	TRBV19	TRBD1	CASSMGQGYSYEQYF	TGTGCCAGTAGTATGGGACAGGGATACTCCTACGAGCAGTACTTC
.	TRBJ2-1	TRBV5-1	TRBD2	CASSLVLGGLNEQFF	TGCGCCAGCAGCTTGGTCCTGGGGGGGTTAAATGAGCAGTTCTTC
.	TRBJ2-1	TRBV5-6	TRBD2	CASSRIGTSGGSNEQFF	TGTGCCAGCAGCCGAATAGGGACTAGCGGGGGGAGTAATGAGCAGTTCTTC
.	TRBJ2-7	TRBV5-4	TRBD2	CASSRRTSGGAYEQYF	TGTGCCAGCAGCCGGAGGACTAGCGGGGGGGCCTACGAGCAGTACTTC
once	TRBJ2-5	TRBV12-3/TRBV12-4	.	CASARRGQETQYF	TGTGCCAGCGCACGTCGGGGGCAAGAGACCCAGTACTTC
.	TRBJ1-2	TRBV7-9	TRBD1	CASSGRDRGIYGYTF	TGTGCCAGCAGCGGCCGGGACAGGGGAATTTATGGCTACACCTTC
once	TRBJ2-7	TRBV29-1	TRBD1	CSVRGGQEGREQYF	TGCAGCGTCAGAGGGGGACAGGAGGGAAGGGAGCAGTACTTC
.	TRBJ2-3	TRBV9	.	CASSPEGVSTDTQYF	TGTGCCAGCAGCCCCGAGGGGGTTAGCACAGATACGCAGTATTTT
.	TRBJ1-6	TRBV7-9	.	CASSRVLSGGESPLHF	TGTGCCAGCAGCCGGGTCTTGTCCGGGGGAGAGTCACCCCTCCACTTT
.	TRBJ2-1	TRBV10-3	TRBD2	CAIGAGVNEQFF	TGTGCCATCGGGGCGGGGGTGAATGAGCAGTTCTTC
.	TRBJ1-1	TRBV9	TRBD1	CASSARQGANTEAFF	TGTGCCAGCAGCGCCCGACAGGGGGCGAACACTGAAGCTTTCTTT
.	TRBJ1-1	TRBV6-5	.	CASSPGVPEAFF	TGTGCCAGCAGTCCAGGGGTTCCCGAAGCTTTCTTT
.	TRBJ1-6	TRBV6-5	.	CASSYSGQSPLHF	TGTGCCAGCAGTTACAGTGGGCAATCACCCCTCCACTTT
.	TRBJ2-2	TRBV9	.	CASSVEPYPPGELFF	TGTGCCAGCAGCGTAGAGCCCTATCCCCCCGGGGAGCTGTTTTTT
once	TRBJ2-3	TRBV24-1	.	CATSDAGLDTQYF	TGTGCCACCAGTGATGCAGGGTTAGATACGCAGTATTTT
.	TRBJ2-5	TRBV6-1	.	CASSEILGGRGVQETQYF	TGTGCCAGCAGTGAAATCCTCGGAGGCAGGGGGGTCCAAGAGACCCAGTACTTC
once	TRBJ2-3	TRBV6-1	TRBD2	CASSEQRGGDTQYF	TGTGCCAGCAGTGAACAGCGGGGGGGGGATACGCAGTATTTT
.	TRBJ2-7	TRBV7-8	TRBD1	CASSADRGLAYEQYF	TGTGCCAGCAGCGCCGACAGGGGGTTAGCCTACGAGCAGTACTTC
.	TRBJ2-3	TRBV5-1	TRBD2	CASSHGTSGSRDTQYF	TGCGCCAGCAGCCACGGGACTAGCGGGTCCAGGGATACGCAGTATTTT
.	TRBJ2-3	TRBV24-1	TRBD1	CATSDPRGQVTTDTQYF	TGTGCCACCAGTGATCCCCGGGGACAGGTGACCACAGATACGCAGTATTTT
.	TRBJ2-7	TRBV6-5	.	CASSYTYRDITYEQYF	TGTGCCAGCAGTTACACCTACCGGGACATAACCTACGAGCAGTACTTC
.	TRBJ2-5	TRBV7-9	TRBD1	CASSPFGWDRALGETQYF	TGTGCCAGCAGCCCGTTCGGCTGGGACAGGGCCTTGGGGGAGACCCAGTACTTC
.	TRBJ1-2	TRBV19	.	CASTGMGVSRGKLYGYTF	TGTGCCAGTACGGGTATGGGGGTTTCTCGGGGGAAACTCTATGGCTACACCTTC
.	TRBJ2-5	TRBV9	TRBD1	CASSARTGGETQYF	TGTGCCAGCAGCGCCCGGACAGGGGGAGAGACCCAGTACTTC
.	TRBJ2-1	TRBV5-1	.	CASSLTGMGGNEQFF	TGCGCCAGCAGCTTGACGGGCATGGGGGGAAATGAGCAGTTCTTC
.	TRBJ1-4	TRBV5-5	TRBD1	CASSLVKTGGLTNEKLFF	TGTGCCAGCAGCTTGGTGAAGACAGGGGGTTTAACTAATGAAAAACTGTTTTTT
.	TRBJ1-1	TRBV5-1	.	CASSSPGVGRGATEAFF	TGCGCCAGCAGCTCCCCAGGGGTGGGGAGGGGGGCCACTGAAGCTTTCTTT
.	TRBJ1-6	TRBV19	TRBD1	CASSPRQGDNSPLHF	TGTGCCAGTAGTCCCCGACAGGGTGATAATTCACCCCTCCACTTT
.	TRBJ1-2	TRBV23-1	TRBD1	CASSRQGPAPNYGYTF	TGCGCCAGCAGCCGACAGGGCCCCGCTCCTAACTATGGCTACACCTTC
.	TRBJ1-1	TRBV4-1	.	CASSLARGDTEAFF	TGCGCCAGCAGCCTCGCACGGGGTGACACTGAAGCTTTCTTT
.	TRBJ1-1	TRBV6-5	TRBD1	CASRGAGGTEAFF	TGTGCCAGCAGGGGGGCAGGGGGTACTGAAGCTTTCTTT
.	TRBJ2-1	TRBV11-2	TRBD1	CASSRTGGPSSYNEQFF	TGTGCCAGCAGTCGGACAGGTGGCCCTTCATCCTACAATGAGCAGTTCTTC
.	TRBJ2-3	TRBV18	TRBD2	CASSRGLAGSDTQYF	TGTGCCAGCTCACGGGGACTAGCGGGCTCAGATACGCAGTATTTT
.	TRBJ1-2	TRBV7-2	.	CASSLEGGANYGYTF	TGTGCCAGCAGCTTAGAGGGAGGTGCTAACTATGGCTACACCTTC
.	TRBJ2-1	TRBV6-5	.	CASSYSRIYNEQFF	TGTGCCAGCAGTTACTCGAGGATCTACAATGAGCAGTTCTTC
.	TRBJ2-2	TRBV7-3	.	CASSYLNTGELFF	TGTGCCAGCAGCTACCTAAACACCGGGGAGCTGTTTTTT
.	TRBJ2-7	TRBV7-3	TRBD1	CASSLSGQGAYEQYF	TGTGCCAGCAGCTTATCGGGACAGGGGGCTTACGAGCAGTACTTC
.	TRBJ2-7	TRBV5-1	.	CASSPQVSYEQYF	TGCGCCAGCAGCCCCCAGGTGTCCTACGAGCAGTACTTC
.	TRBJ1-2	TRBV30	.	CAWRGSALPGGYTF	TGTGCCTGGAGGGGCTCCGCCCTGCCAGGGGGCTACACCTTC
.	TRBJ2-5	TRBV11-2	TRBD2	CASSQNGGYQETQYF	TGTGCCAGCAGCCAAAACGGGGGGTACCAAGAGACCCAGTACTTC
.	TRBJ2-7	TRBV29-1	TRBD1	CSVEAGTGGRSGQYF	TGCAGCGTTGAAGCCGGGACAGGGGGTCGCTCAGGGCAGTACTTC